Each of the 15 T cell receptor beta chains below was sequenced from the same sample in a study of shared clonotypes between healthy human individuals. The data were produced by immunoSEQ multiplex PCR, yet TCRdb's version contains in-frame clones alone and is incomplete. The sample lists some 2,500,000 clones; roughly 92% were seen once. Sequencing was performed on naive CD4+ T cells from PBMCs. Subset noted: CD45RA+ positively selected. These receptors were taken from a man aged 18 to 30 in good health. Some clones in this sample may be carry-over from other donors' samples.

CDR3: CASSQRTSGHLTDTQYF. The DNA for the CDR3 is TGTGCCAGCAGCCAACGGACTAGCGGGCATCTGACAGATACGCAGTATTTT. The J gene is TRBJ2-3, the V gene TRBV5-6; 11 nucleotides match TRBD2. Germline lookup yields CDR1 SGHDT and CDR2 YYEEEE. The V gene end was trimmed by 4 bases and the J gene end by 3 bases; junction bases not matched to a gene: 10. This CDR3 has 17 amino acids.

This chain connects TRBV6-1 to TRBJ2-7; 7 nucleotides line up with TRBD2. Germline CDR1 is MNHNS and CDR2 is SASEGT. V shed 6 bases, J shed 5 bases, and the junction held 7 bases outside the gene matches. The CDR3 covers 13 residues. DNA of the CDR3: TGTGCCAGCAGCGAAAGACGGGGGGACGAGCAGTACTTC. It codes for CASSERRGDEQYF.

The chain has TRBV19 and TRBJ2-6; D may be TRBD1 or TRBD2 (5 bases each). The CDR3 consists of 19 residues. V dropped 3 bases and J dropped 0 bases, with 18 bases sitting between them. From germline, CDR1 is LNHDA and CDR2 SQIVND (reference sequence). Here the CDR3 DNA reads TGTGCCAGTAGTATCACAGGCGGGTACTACGTCTCTGGGGCCAACGTCCTGACTTTC. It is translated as CASSITGGYYVSGANVLTF.

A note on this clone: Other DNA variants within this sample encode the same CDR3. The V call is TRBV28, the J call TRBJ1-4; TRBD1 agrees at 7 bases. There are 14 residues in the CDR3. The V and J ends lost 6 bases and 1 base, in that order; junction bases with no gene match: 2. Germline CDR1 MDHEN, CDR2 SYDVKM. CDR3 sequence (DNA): TGTGCCAGCAGATCAGGGGGAACTAATGAAAAACTGTTTTTT. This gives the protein CASRSGGTNEKLFF.

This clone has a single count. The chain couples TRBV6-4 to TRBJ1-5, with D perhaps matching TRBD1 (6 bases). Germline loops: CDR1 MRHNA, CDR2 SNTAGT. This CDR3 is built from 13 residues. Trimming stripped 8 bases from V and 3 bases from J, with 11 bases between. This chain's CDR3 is CASATGHNQPQHF. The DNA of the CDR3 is TGTGCCAGCGCCACAGGGCACAATCAGCCCCAGCATTTT.

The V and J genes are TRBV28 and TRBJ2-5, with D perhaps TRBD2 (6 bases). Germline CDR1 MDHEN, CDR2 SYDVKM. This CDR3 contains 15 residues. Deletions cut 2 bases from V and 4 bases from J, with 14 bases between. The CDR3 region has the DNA TGTGCCAGCAGTTTAATACGGGGGATTCGAGAGACCCAGTACTTC. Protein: CASSLIRGIRETQYF.

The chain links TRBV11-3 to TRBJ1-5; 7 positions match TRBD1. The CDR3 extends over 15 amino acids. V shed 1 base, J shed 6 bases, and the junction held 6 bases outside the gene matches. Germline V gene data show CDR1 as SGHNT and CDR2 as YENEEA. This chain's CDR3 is CASSLAVQGGQPQHF. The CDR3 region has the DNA TGTGCCAGCAGCTTAGCCGTCCAGGGGGGTCAGCCCCAGCATTTT. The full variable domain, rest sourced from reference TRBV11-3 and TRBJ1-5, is EAGVVQSPRYKIIEKKQPVAFWCNPISGHNTLYWYLQNLGQGPELLIRYENEEAVDDSQLPKDRFSAERLKGVDSTLKIQPAELGDSAVYLCASSLAVQGGQPQHFGDGTRLSIL.

This CDR3 reads CASSLDLEKLFF. Written as DNA, the CDR3 is TGTGCCAGCAGTTTGGACCTAGAAAAACTGTTTTTT. V and J are TRBV7-2 and TRBJ1-4; no clear D gene. This CDR3 is built from 12 residues. The V gene's germline CDR1 is SGHTA and CDR2 FQGNSA. V lost 6 bases to trimming and J lost 8 bases, with 10 bases between them. Full variable domain (missing parts from reference TRBV7-2 and TRBJ1-4): GAGVSQSPSNKVTEKGKDVELRCDPISGHTALYWYRQSLGQGLEFLIYFQGNSAPDKSGLPSDRFSAERTGGSVSTLTIQRTQQEDSAVYLCASSLDLEKLFFGSGTQLSVL.

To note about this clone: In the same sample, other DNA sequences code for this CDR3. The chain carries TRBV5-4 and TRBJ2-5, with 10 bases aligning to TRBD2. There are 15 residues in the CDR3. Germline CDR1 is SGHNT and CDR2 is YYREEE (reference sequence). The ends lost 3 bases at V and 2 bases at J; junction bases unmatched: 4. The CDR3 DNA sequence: TGTGCCAGCAGCTCCCGGACTAGCGGTCAAGAGACCCAGTACTTC. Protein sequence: CASSSRTSGQETQYF.

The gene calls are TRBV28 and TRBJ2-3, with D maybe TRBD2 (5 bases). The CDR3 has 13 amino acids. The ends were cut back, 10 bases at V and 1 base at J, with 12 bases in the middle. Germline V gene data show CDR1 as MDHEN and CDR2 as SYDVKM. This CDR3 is CANRPAGTDTQYF. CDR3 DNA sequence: TGTGCCAACCGCCCAGCGGGCACAGATACGCAGTATTTT. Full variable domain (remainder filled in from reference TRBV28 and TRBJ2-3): DVKVTQSSRYLVKRTGEKVFLECVQDMDHENMFWYRQDPGLGLRLIYFSYDVKMKEKGDIPEGYSVSREKKERFSLILESASTNQTSMYLCANRPAGTDTQYFGPGTRLTVL.

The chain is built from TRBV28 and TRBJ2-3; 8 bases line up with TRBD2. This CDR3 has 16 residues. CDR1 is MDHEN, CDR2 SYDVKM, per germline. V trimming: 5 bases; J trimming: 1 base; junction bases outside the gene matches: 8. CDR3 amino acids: CASSRDIAGRTDTQYF. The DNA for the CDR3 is TGTGCCAGCAGTCGGGATATAGCGGGACGCACAGATACGCAGTATTTT.

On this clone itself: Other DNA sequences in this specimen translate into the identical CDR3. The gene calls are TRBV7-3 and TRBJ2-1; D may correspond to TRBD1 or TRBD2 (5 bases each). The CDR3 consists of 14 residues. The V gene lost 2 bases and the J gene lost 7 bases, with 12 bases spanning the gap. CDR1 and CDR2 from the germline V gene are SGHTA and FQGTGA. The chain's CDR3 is CASSLGTSGNEQFF. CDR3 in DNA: TGTGCCAGCAGCTTAGGGACGTCGGGTAATGAGCAGTTCTTC. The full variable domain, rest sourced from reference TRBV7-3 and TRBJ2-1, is GAGVSQTPSNKVTEKGKYVELRCDPISGHTALYWYRQSLGQGPEFLIYFQGTGAADDSGLPNDRFFAVRPEGSVSTLKIQRTERGDSAVYLCASSLGTSGNEQFFGPGTRLTVL.

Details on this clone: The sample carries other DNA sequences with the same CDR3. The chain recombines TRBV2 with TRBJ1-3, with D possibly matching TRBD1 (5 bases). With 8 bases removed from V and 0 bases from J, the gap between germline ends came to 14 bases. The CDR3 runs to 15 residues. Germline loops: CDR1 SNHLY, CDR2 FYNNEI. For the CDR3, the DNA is TGTGCCAGCTCTGGGACCGGGGGCTCTGGAAACACCATATATTTT. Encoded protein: CASSGTGGSGNTIYF.

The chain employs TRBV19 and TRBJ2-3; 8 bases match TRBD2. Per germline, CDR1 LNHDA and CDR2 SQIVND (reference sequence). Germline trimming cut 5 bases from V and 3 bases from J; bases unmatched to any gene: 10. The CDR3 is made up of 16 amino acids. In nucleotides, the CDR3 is TGTGCCAGTAGTCAAGGACTAGCCGGGGGAACAGATACGCAGTATTTT. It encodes CASSQGLAGGTDTQYF.

Here the CDR3 reads CASSQAAGTYGYTF. CDR3 nucleotide sequence: TGCGCCAGCAGCCAAGCGGCAGGAACCTATGGCTACACCTTC. The chain links TRBV4-1 to TRBJ1-2; unclear D gene. Germline V gene lookup returns CDR1 MGHRA and CDR2 YSYEKL. This CDR3 comprises 14 residues. Trimming took 1 base from V and 4 from J, leaving 10 bases between them.